The clone carrying this TCR beta chain was counted between two and nine times. Its antigen is as yet unknown. This record comes from a study of beta chain features in type 1 diabetes. The study, taken as a whole, reports: Among all four CD4+ subsets, Type 1 diabetes patients had TCRB CDR3s that were moderately but significantly shorter.

Germline CDR1 SGHRS, CDR2 YFSETQ. The V gene end was trimmed by 6 bases and the J gene end by 6 bases; junction bases not matched to a gene: 23. The CDR3 runs 18 residues. The whole isolated RNA underwent reverse transcription, so sequencing captured expressed TCRB transcripts. Produced via immunoSEQ multiplex PCR; TCRdb's table is partial and in-frame only. The table lists about 160,000 clones, roughly 8% of them singletons. The receptor was derived from a woman aged 18-29 years with type 1 diabetes. The sample comprised central memory CD4+ T cells from blood. This chain joins TRBV5-1 and TRBJ2-7; 8 positions match TRBD1. CDR3 protein: CASTESPGQGLGLGEQYF. CDR3 nucleotide sequence: TGCGCCAGCACCGAATCACCCGGACAGGGACTCGGTCTGGGCGAGCAGTACTTC.